A selection of T cell receptor beta chains follows, all from one sample in a study of tumor and adjacent non-tumor tissue in lung cancer. TCRdb ran MiXCR on the multiplex PCR reads and lists one entry per CDR3 protein. The profile covers more than 75,000 distinct CDR3 sequences, with 80% to 85% appearing a single time and 10% to 15% taken by the ten largest. The sample comprised lung tumor tissue. The receptors come from a woman aged 45-65 years with non-small cell lung cancer. CDR3s include the opening cysteine and the closing phenylalanine or tryptophan. The D gene is left open where the match is weak. Clone size appears in some rows only: once, few, many, or a class for an expanded clone.

TRBJ2-7	-	TRBV28	-	CAGCRNTYEQYF	TGTGCCGGCTGCCGTAACACTTACGAACAGTACTTC
TRBJ1-4	-	TRBV7-9	-	CASSLGIGEGRTNNDKLFF	TGTGCCAGCAGCTTAGGAATCGGGGAAGGACGAACTAATAATGATAAACTGTTTTTT
TRBJ2-3	-	TRBV20-1	TRBD2	CRARTSVPDTQYF	TGCAGGGCTCGGACTAGCGTCCCAGATACGCAGTATTTT
TRBJ1-5	once	TRBV4-3	-	CASSPEIGAGGSNQPQHF	TGCGCCAGTAGCCCAGAGATAGGCGCAGGAGGGAGCAATCAGCCCCAGCATTTT
TRBJ2-3	-	TRBV28	TRBD2	CANSLGTSFSTNTQYF	TGTGCCAACAGTCTCGGGACTAGCTTCTCCACAAATACGCAGTATTTT
TRBJ2-7	-	TRBV5-4	-	CASSLANSGPYEQYF	TGTGCCAGCAGTTTGGCCAATAGCGGACCCTACGAGCAGTACTTC
TRBJ2-4	-	TRBV20-1	TRBD2	CSARYHPSGTSGDVAKNIQYF	TGCAGTGCTAGATACCATCCGTCCGGGACTAGCGGCGACGTAGCCAAAAACATTCAGTACTTC
TRBJ2-7	-	TRBV14	-	CASSQDYGTENVYEQYF	TGTGCCAGTAGCCAAGATTACGGGACCGAAAATGTTTACGAGCAGTACTTC
TRBJ1-1	-	TRBV20-1	-	CSATRTANTKAFF	TGCAGTGCTACCCGGACAGCGAACACCAAAGCTTTCTTT
TRBJ2-7	-	TRBV6-5	TRBD2	CANSPAGTSGTYEQYF	TGTGCCAACAGTCCCGCCGGGACTAGCGGGACCTACGAGCAGTACTTC
TRBJ2-1	-	TRBV5-1	-	CASSSRVDRIEQFF	TGCGCCAGCAGCTCCCGGGTCGACAGGATTGAGCAGTTCTTC
TRBJ1-4	many	TRBV5-1	-	CASRETVSTNEKLFF	TGCGCCAGCAGGGAGACAGTTTCCACTAATGAAAAACTGTTTTTT
TRBJ2-2	-	TRBV4-1	TRBD2	CASSRTSGSTGEPFF	TGCGCCAGCAGCCGGACTAGCGGGAGTACCGGGGAGCCGTTTTTT
TRBJ1-5	few	TRBV11-2	-	CASSSAGRGNQSQHF	TGTGCAAGCAGCTCAGCGGGCCGAGGCAATCAGTCCCAGCATTTT
TRBJ2-3	-	TRBV10-3	-	CSISESSLSTDTQYF	TGTAGCATCAGTGAGTCGTCGCTCTCCACAGATACGCAGTATTTT
TRBJ2-7	-	TRBV10-3	TRBD1	CAISEWDREVQYF	TGTGCAATCAGTGAATGGGACAGGGAGGTGCAGTATTTC
TRBJ1-1	few	TRBV12-3/TRBV12-4	TRBD1	CASIQRGQGKPDAFF	TGTGCCAGCATCCAACGGGGACAGGGTAAACCTGACGCTTTCTTT
TRBJ1-2	-	TRBV20-1	-	CTAPSTREIYGYTF	TGCACTGCCCCATCCACCAGGGAAATCTATGGCTACACCTTC
TRBJ2-1	few	TRBV11-2	TRBD2	CGSSSIAGGDNEQFF	TGTGGCAGCAGTTCTATAGCGGGAGGAGACAATGAGCAGTTCTTC
TRBJ2-7	-	TRBV20-1	TRBD2	CSAIGTSGMKCF	TGCAGTGCTATCGGGACTAGCGGGATGAAGTGCTTC
TRBJ1-3	-	TRBV6-5	-	CASSFTGPKGHTTYF	TGTGCCAGCAGTTTTACCGGGCCAAAAGGCCACACCACATATTTT
TRBJ2-5	-	TRBV12-3/TRBV12-4	-	CASSHPVTPETQYF	TGTGCCAGCAGCCACCCCGTAACCCCAGAGACCCAGTACTTC
TRBJ2-3	-	TRBV13	-	CANSFPGRRDTQYF	TGTGCCAACAGCTTTCCGGGAAGAAGAGATACGCAGTATTTT
TRBJ2-2	many	TRBV24-1	-	CATSDLQGSHPGELFF	TGTGCCACCAGTGATTTGCAGGGGTCTCACCCCGGGGAGCTGTTTTTT
TRBJ1-2	-	TRBV30	-	CACSPSGTGMRGYTF	TGTGCCTGTAGTCCTTCCGGTACAGGGATGAGGGGCTACACCTTC
TRBJ2-1	-	TRBV10-2	-	CASREGHGGQIF	TGCGCCAGCAGGGAGGGGCACGGTGGGCAGATCTTC
TRBJ2-1	few	TRBV24-1	-	CTTSKASSRSYNELFF	TGTACCACCAGTAAGGCCAGCAGCAGATCATACAATGAGCTGTTCTTC
TRBJ1-5	-	TRBV4-3	-	CASSQEIGTGGSNLPQHF	TGCGCCAGCAGCCAAGAGATAGGCACAGGAGGGAGCAATCTGCCCCAGCATTTT
TRBJ2-2	-	TRBV29-1	-	CSVIGQGRTGELFF	TGCAGCGTTATAGGCCAGGGGCGGACCGGAGAGTTGTTTTTT
TRBJ2-5	-	TRBV6-6	-	CASSYPGRVETQNF	TGTGCCAGTAGTTATCCAGGAAGGGTGGAGACCCAGAACTTC
TRBJ2-5	few	TRBV5-4	TRBD1	CASSLSCRGYQETQYF	TGTGCTAGCAGCTTGAGTTGCAGGGGGTACCAAGAGACCCAGTACTTC
TRBJ1-1	-	TRBV29-1	-	CSFYRGVGKTEAFF	TGCAGCTTTTACAGAGGGGTGGGAAAAACTGAAGCTTTCTTT
TRBJ2-2	-	TRBV20-1	TRBD2	CSAPGLVGARDTGELFF	TGCAGTGCACCGGGACTAGTGGGAGCTCGGGACACCGGGGAGCTGTTTTTT
TRBJ2-5	-	TRBV6-5	-	CASIDPLGHGYREIQYF	TGTGCCAGCATCGATCCCCTGGGACACGGGTATCGAGAGATCCAGTACTTC
TRBJ2-3	-	TRBV29-1	-	CSVDLLADTQFF	TGCAGCGTTGACCTGTTAGCAGATACGCAGTTTTTT
TRBJ2-7	-	TRBV7-9	TRBD2	CASSQREHYEQYF	TGTGCCAGCAGCCAGCGGGAGCACTACGAGCAGTACTTC
TRBJ2-1	once	TRBV11-2	-	CTSSLGHYQQFF	TGTACCAGCAGCTTGGGACATTACCAGCAGTTCTTT
TRBJ2-7	-	TRBV29-1	TRBD2	CSVELGLAGADQYF	TGCAGCGTAGAACTCGGACTAGCGGGAGCTGATCAGTACTTC
TRBJ2-7	-	TRBV20-1	-	CSATSVHFYEQYF	TGCAGTGCTACTAGTGTCCACTTCTACGAGCAGTACTTC
TRBJ2-7	-	TRBV20-1	-	CSAKDRTEYEHYF	TGCAGTGCTAAAGATCGGACGGAATACGAGCACTACTTC
TRBJ2-1	-	TRBV11-2	TRBD2	CAGSLLAGVGEQFF	TGTGCCGGCAGCCTACTAGCGGGAGTCGGTGAGCAGTTCTTT
TRBJ2-7	many	TRBV7-2	-	CASSLASGSYEQYF	TGTGCCAGCAGCTTAGCTAGCGGTTCCTACGAGCAGTACTTC
TRBJ2-5	-	TRBV6-2/TRBV6-3	-	CACSYSFWDMDQETQYF	TGTGCCTGCAGTTACTCCTTCTGGGACATGGACCAAGAGACCCAGTACTTC
TRBJ2-1	-	TRBV19	-	CASSKSGYSYNEQFF	TGTGCCAGTAGTAAGAGCGGATACTCCTACAATGAGCAGTTCTTC
TRBJ2-7	-	TRBV20-1	-	CNASFGGDFNEQYF	TGCAATGCTAGCTTCGGGGGAGACTTCAATGAGCAGTACTTC
TRBJ1-5	-	TRBV4-2	-	CTSSLFWTRETNQPQHF	TGTACCAGCAGCCTCTTTTGGACCAGAGAGACAAATCAGCCGCAGCATTTT
TRBJ1-1	-	TRBV29-1	-	CSVEAMQGYTEALF	TGCAGCGTTGAGGCCATGCAGGGTTACACTGAAGCTCTCTTT
TRBJ2-3	-	TRBV20-1	-	CSARTKVPDTQYF	TGCAGTGCCCGGACTAAGGTCCCAGATACGCAGTATTTT
TRBJ1-5	-	TRBV6-5	-	CASSYWTPRHRGLAPAF	TGTGCCAGCAGTTACTGGACCCCGAGACACCGTGGATTAGCCCCAGCATTT
TRBJ2-3	-	TRBV20-1	-	CSGVRWSLDTQYF	TGCAGTGGGGTCCGGTGGTCCTTAGATACGCAGTATTTT
TRBJ2-1	-	TRBV29-1	-	CSDDGKGNNEQFF	TGCAGCGATGATGGTAAGGGCAACAATGAGCAGTTCTTC
TRBJ1-5	-	TRBV4-2	-	CASSLFWARGTNQPQHF	TGTGCCAGCAGCCTATTTTGGGCCAGAGGGACAAATCAGCCCCAGCATTTT